This TCR beta chain was recorded in a study of T cell responses to AZD1222 COVID-19 vaccine. General study findings and limits: Nearly half of spike-specific TCRs reportedly target unmutated variant regions.

About this clone itself: The antigen remains undetermined.

Produced via immunoSEQ multiplex PCR; TCRdb's table is partial and in-frame only. The sample has around 99,000 clones, 88% seen once; the top ten hold 10% to 15%. The origin of this receptor is an adult in good health. The sequencing here drew on peripheral blood, taken on day 0 of MenACWY control vaccination.

CDR3 sequence reads: CASSFGAGETQYF. CDR3 DNA sequence: TGTGCCAGCAGCTTTGGGGCGGGGGAGACCCAGTACTTC. This rearrangement joins TRBV11-2 to TRBJ2-5; the D gene is possibly TRBD2 (6 bases). The CDR3 extends over 13 amino acids. The V gene lost 3 bases and the J gene lost 5 bases, with 10 bases spanning the gap. Germline loops: CDR1 SGHAT, CDR2 FQNNGV. Variable domain in full (rest from reference TRBV11-2 and TRBJ2-5): EAGVAQSPRYKIIEKRQSVAFWCNPISGHATLYWYQQILGQGPKLLIQFQNNGVVDDSQLPKDRFSAERLKGVDSTLKIQPAKLEDSAVYLCASSFGAGETQYFGPGTRLLVL.